This T cell receptor (beta chain) was recorded in a study of PD-1 blockade in classical Hodgkin lymphoma. Study overall: Patients in the cohort were put on intravenous nivolumab, 3 mg/kg every 2 weeks.

Relapse after autologous stem cell transplantation occurred in every patient, and brentuximab vedotin exposure varied. Progressive disease, partial response or complete response was each patient's best response. The junction had 8 bases not matched to a gene; V was cut back by 0 bases and J by 5 bases. CDR3 length: 17 amino acids. Germline CDR1 reads SEHNR; CDR2 reads FQNEAQ (reference sequence). Sequencing used immunoSEQ multiplex PCR; TCRdb keeps in-frame clones, though not all of them. Of over 10,000 clones in the sample, approximately 79% were seen once. The source is a human donor with classical Hodgkin lymphoma. Sample: peripheral blood mononuclear cells (PBMCs), taken at baseline. This chain joins TRBV7-9 and TRBJ2-3; 10 bases are shared with TRBD2. CDR3 nucleotide sequence: TGTGCCAGCAGCTTAGCGCGACGGCTAGCGGGAGTAGATACGCAGTATTTT. Translated, it gives CASSLARRLAGVDTQYF.